This T cell receptor (beta chain) is drawn from a study of shared clonotypes between healthy human individuals. Study observations and caveats: Some clonotypes were shared by all four sorted-subset donors, while others were not shared. The non-shared ones had lower generation probabilities than the shared ones.

Trimming removed 5 bases from V and 1 base from J, with 17 bases in between. CDR1 MDHEN and CDR2 SYDVKM come from the germline V gene. This CDR3 is built from 16 residues. The naive CD8 subset, CD45RO-negative cells positively selected for CCR7, excluded terminally differentiated effector memory CD45RA+ cells. Turning to this clone: Its antigen is not known.

The authors loaded about 200 ng DNA, 30,000 to 35,000 T cell genomes, into sorted-subset replicate PCRs. Using immunoSEQ multiplex PCR, the repertoire was profiled, and TCRdb retains in-frame clones only, with some absent. The sample lists millions of clones; 85% to 95% were seen once. This chain connects TRBV28 to TRBJ2-5, with D possibly being TRBD1 or TRBD2 (5 bases each). The source of this sequence is a man aged 18 to 29 in good health. Some clones in this sample may be carry-over from other donors' samples. The sample taken for sequencing was naive CD8+ T cells from PBMCs. CDR3 nucleotides: TGTGCCAGCAGTATCCGGGACCAAATCCCCCAAGAGACCCAGTACTTC. Translating gives CASSIRDQIPQETQYF.